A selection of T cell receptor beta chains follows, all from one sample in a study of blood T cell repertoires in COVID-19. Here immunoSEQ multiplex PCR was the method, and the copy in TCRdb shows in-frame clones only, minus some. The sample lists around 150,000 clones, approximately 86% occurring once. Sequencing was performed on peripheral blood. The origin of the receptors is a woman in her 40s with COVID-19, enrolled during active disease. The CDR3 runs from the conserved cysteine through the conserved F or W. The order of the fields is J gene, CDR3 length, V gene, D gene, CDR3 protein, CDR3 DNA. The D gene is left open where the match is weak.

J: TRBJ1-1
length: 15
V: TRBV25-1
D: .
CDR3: CASRETGSMNTEAFF
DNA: TGTGCCAGCAGGGAGACAGGATCGATGAACACTGAAGCTTTCTTT

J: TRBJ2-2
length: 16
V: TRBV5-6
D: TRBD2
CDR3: CASSLIGLGITGELFF
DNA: TGTGCCAGCAGCTTGATAGGACTAGGCATCACCGGGGAGCTGTTTTTT

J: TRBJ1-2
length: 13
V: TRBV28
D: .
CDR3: CASSLKRGYGYTF
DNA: TGTGCCAGCAGTTTGAAACGAGGATATGGCTACACCTTC

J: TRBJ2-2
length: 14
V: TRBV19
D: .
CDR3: CASNNRAATGELFF
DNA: TGTGCCAGTAACAACAGGGCGGCCACCGGGGAGCTGTTTTTT

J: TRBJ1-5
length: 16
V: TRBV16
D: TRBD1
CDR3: CASSQSHRGSNQPQHF
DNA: TGTGCCAGCAGCCAATCTCACAGGGGTAGCAATCAGCCCCAGCATTTT

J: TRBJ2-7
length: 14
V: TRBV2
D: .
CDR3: CASTMASAVYEQYF
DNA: TGTGCCAGCACGATGGCGAGCGCTGTTTACGAGCAGTACTTC

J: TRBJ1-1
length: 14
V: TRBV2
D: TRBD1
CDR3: CASTLGQGHTEAFF
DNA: TGTGCCAGCACCCTGGGACAGGGGCACACTGAAGCTTTCTTT

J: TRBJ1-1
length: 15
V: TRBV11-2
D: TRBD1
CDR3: CASSPRTGGNTEAFF
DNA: TGTGCCAGCAGCCCTCGGACAGGGGGGAACACTGAAGCTTTCTTT

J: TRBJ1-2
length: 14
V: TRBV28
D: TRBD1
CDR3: CASRTGTALYGYTF
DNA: TGTGCCAGCAGAACCGGGACAGCCCTGTATGGCTACACCTTC

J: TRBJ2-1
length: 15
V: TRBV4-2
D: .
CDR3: CASSQDWTENNEQFF
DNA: TGTGCCAGCAGCCAAGACTGGACAGAGAACAATGAGCAGTTCTTC

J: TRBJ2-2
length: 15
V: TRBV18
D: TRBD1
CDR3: CASSPKTGNTGELFF
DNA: TGTGCCAGCTCACCCAAGACAGGGAATACCGGGGAGCTGTTTTTT